This T cell receptor (beta chain) is from a study of blood T cell repertoires in COVID-19 (TCRdb year 2020). Describing the broader study: Samples from collaborators originated in the United States, Italy and Spain and spanned both the acute and convalescent phases of COVID-19. The prospective study material was composed of cDNA or gDNA derived from T cells, B-cell-depleted T cells, or PBMCs. Deeply sampled blood TCRbeta repertoires from subjects exposed to, actively infected with, or recovered from COVID-19 were included in the dataset. The repertoires were released in a freely available public database intended as a resource for research on the immune response to SARS-CoV-2. Samples came from the ongoing ImmuneRACE study (first 160 participants) plus 1,254 subjects from 6 global collaborators. Sample metadata almost always included a de-identified subject ID, COVID-19 status, age in years and sex. Where available, HLA class I and class II types were obtained from metadata supplied by the sample provider rather than from assay-based typing. General study outcomes and caveats: The quantity of clinical and demographic metadata differed by source and by participant and was supplied without curation.

Clipping removes 0 bases from V and 6 bases from J, with 13 as the unmatched junction base count. Looking up the germline V gene yields CDR1 SGDLS and CDR2 YYNGEE. The CDR3 runs 18 residues from the cysteine to the phenylalanine. Only the CDR3 part of the read is kept: 54 bases, read in frame from the first base. Enrolling through a virtual design, the prospective study's participants ranged in age from roughly 18 to 89 years and lived across around 25 United States geographic areas. In the prospective study, cohorts were assigned on the basis of participant-reported clinical history obtained from a screening survey and a study questionnaire. Mobile phlebotomists in the prospective study collected whole blood, serum and a nasopharyngeal or oropharyngeal swab from every participant. Over a roughly 2-month period, participants in the prospective study had the option of providing additional blood draws and questionnaires. Prospective study blood samples were shipped either frozen or at room temperature before DNA extraction.

This clone was picked up a small number of times. No antigen is known for it. No much larger clonotype is one base removed from it; base qualities were not supplied. TCRbeta CDR3 regions were amplified from genomic DNA using the immunoSEQ Assay, a bias-controlled multiplex PCR. The paper's processing steps were these. Within the assay, amplification of reference gene primers was used to estimate how many nucleated cells each sample contained. To quantify the absolute abundance of each unique TCRbeta CDR3 rearrangement, sequence reads were collapsed and filtered. For each sample, productive Simpson clonality was calculated as the square root of Simpson's diversity index over productive rearrangements. TCRdb retrieved this table from immuneACCESS and kept in-frame rearrangements only. Not all clones are present; in checked studies, unresolved V genes account for under half, and no reason is known for the remainder. V and J calls and clone size come straight from that table; D and trimming were deduced from the DNA. This sample comprises about 400,000 clones, approximately 85% of them detected only once. Around 2.1% of the sample belongs to the ten largest clones.

This sequence uses TRBV9 and TRBJ2-3; the junction holds 10 bases that match TRBD2. This sequence originates from a woman between 40 and 55 years old with acute COVID-19. Material: PBMCs or T cells enriched from blood (not recorded which). The encoded CDR3 is CASSVAPYASGGEDTQYF. The sequence in DNA is TGTGCCAGCAGCGTAGCTCCTTACGCTAGCGGGGGCGAGGATACGCAGTATTTT.